The 26 T cell receptor beta chains listed next were all sequenced from one sample in a study of control samples from healthy donors and cancer patients (dated by TCRdb to 2020 to 2021). Library prep was done by the immunoSEQ multiplex PCR assay. Entries here come from immuneACCESS through TCRdb and include only in-frame sequences with V and J called. Some clones fail to appear in such tables; in the studies checked, an unresolved V gene covers under half of the shortfall, and the cause of the remainder is unknown. Here the sample has hundreds of thousands of clones; 75% to 95% occur a single time. The top ten clones comprise around 6.5% of the sample. The sequenced sample was PBMCs. The source of these receptors is a middle-aged man with head and neck cancer.

The rearrangement uses TRBV9 and TRBJ1-2; unclear D gene. Trimming took off 0 bases at V and 8 bases at J, with 11 bases between the two ends. This CDR3 has 13 amino acids. The germline CDR1 and CDR2 sequences are SGDLS and YYNGEE. The CDR3: CASSVAGRGGYTF. The CDR3 nucleotides are TGTGCCAGCAGCGTAGCTGGGAGAGGAGGCTACACCTTC.

The chain couples TRBV24-1 to TRBJ2-3, with 10 positions matching TRBD2. CDR3 length: 17 residues. CDR1 and CDR2 from the germline V gene are KGHDR and SFDVKD. Germline trimming cut 3 bases from V and 0 bases from J; bases unmatched to any gene: 5. This CDR3 is CATSDATSGLSTDTQYF. As DNA, the CDR3 is TGTGCCACCAGTGATGCGACTAGCGGGCTTAGCACAGATACGCAGTATTTT.

V and J are TRBV12-3 or TRBV12-4 and TRBJ2-1; D remains ambiguous. The V gene lost 3 bases and the J gene lost 15 bases, with 12 bases spanning the gap. The CDR3 sequence is 11 residues long. Written as DNA, the CDR3 is TGTGCCAGCAGTTTTGGACCGCCTCGGTTCTTC. Residues: CASSFGPPRFF.

This clone is a singleton in its sample. The J gene is TRBJ1-1, the V gene TRBV5-6, with D hard to call. From germline, CDR1 is SGHDT and CDR2 YYEEEE. The CDR3 covers 16 residues. V lost 0 bases and J lost 8, with 20 bases in between. In DNA, the CDR3 is TGTGCCAGCAGCTTGGCGGTTCGGGTCAAAGCCGGGGAAGCTTTCTTT. This encodes CASSLAVRVKAGEAFF.

The chain has TRBV6-6 and TRBJ1-4; D is uncertain. The V and J ends lost 2 bases and 4 bases respectively, with 11 bases between them. Germline V CDR1 and CDR2: MNHNY, SVGAGI (reference sequence). The CDR3 loop spans 15 amino acids. In DNA form, the CDR3 reads TGTGCCAGCAGTTACAGGCTGATGGATAATGAAAAACTGTTTTTT. This codes for CASSYRLMDNEKLFF.

The genes are TRBV29-1 and TRBJ1-1; D gene ambiguous. V was shortened by 3 bases and J by 2 bases, with 10 bases between the two germline ends. The CDR3 covers 13 residues. The germline V gene encodes CDR1 SQVTM and CDR2 ANQGSEA. The CDR3 DNA reads as TGCAGCGTTGAGCCTCGGTTAAACACTGAAGCTTTCTTT. Encoded protein: CSVEPRLNTEAFF.

V is TRBV5-1 and J is TRBJ1-5; a weak D match, TRBD1 (5 bases). The CDR3 sequence is 15 residues long. From germline, CDR1 is SGHRS and CDR2 YFSETQ. V gave up 3 bases and J gave up 3 bases, with 13 bases separating them. The CDR3 sequence: CASSSGTEINQPQHF. The CDR3 nucleotides are TGCGCCAGCAGCTCTGGGACGGAAATCAATCAGCCCCAGCATTTT.

This clone was counted once. This chain connects TRBV12-3 or TRBV12-4 to TRBJ1-1; D is unresolved. CDR3 length: 12 residues. Trimming removed 3 bases from V and 3 bases from J, with 5 bases in between. CDR3 nucleotides: TGTGCCAGCAGTTTCCCCCACACTGAAGCTTTCTTT. Its protein product is CASSFPHTEAFF.

The chain is built from TRBV30 and TRBJ2-3; D gene uncertain. The germline CDR1 and CDR2 sequences are GTSNPN and SVGIG (reference sequence). The ends were cut back, 0 bases at V and 3 bases at J, with 10 bases in the middle. The CDR3 runs 14 residues. The CDR3 sequence: CAWSVFGLTDTQYF. CDR3 nucleotide sequence: TGTGCCTGGAGTGTTTTCGGGCTTACAGATACGCAGTATTTT.

The genes are TRBV9 and TRBJ2-5; D gene ambiguous. CDR1 is SGDLS, CDR2 YYNGEE, per germline. The CDR3 totals 12 residues. The V gene lost 4 bases and the J gene lost 3 bases, with 7 bases spanning the gap. CDR3 loop: CASSSSEETQYF. In DNA form, the CDR3 reads TGTGCCAGCAGCTCCTCCGAAGAGACCCAGTACTTC.

The genes are TRBV9 and TRBJ1-6, with D tentatively TRBD1 (5 bases). The V gene's germline CDR1 is SGDLS and CDR2 YYNGEE. This CDR3 is 17 amino acids long. V lost 0 bases, J lost 9 bases, and 19 bases lay in between. CDR3 residues: CASSVDIGAGMGSPLHF. CDR3 in DNA: TGTGCCAGCAGCGTAGATATTGGGGCAGGGATGGGTTCACCCCTCCACTTT.

The rearrangement links TRBV11-1 to TRBJ1-1; 7 nucleotides align to TRBD1. Germline V CDR1 and CDR2: SGHAT, FQDESV (reference sequence). V lost 2 bases to trimming and J lost 5 bases; unmatched junction nucleotides: 2. The CDR3 extends over 13 amino acids. The CDR3 DNA sequence: TGTGCCAGCAGCTTACAGGGGGGGACTGAAGCTTTCTTT. This gives the protein CASSLQGGTEAFF.

The rearrangement joins TRBV30 to TRBJ1-4; TRBD1 might be the D (5 bases). Trimming cost V 2 bases and J 3 bases, with 10 bases left between them. CDR3 length equals 14 residues. Germline loops: CDR1 GTSNPN, CDR2 SVGIG (reference sequence). CDR3 in amino acids: CAWSLDRSNEKLFF. CDR3 DNA: TGTGCCTGGAGTCTTGACAGATCTAATGAAAAACTGTTTTTT.

This clone is a singleton in its sample. The chain joins TRBV15 to TRBJ2-3; D gene uncertain. This CDR3 comprises 17 residues. Germline V lookup: CDR1 LNHNV, CDR2 YYDKDF (reference sequence). Trimming pared 2 bases from V and 1 base from J, leaving 16 bases between. The CDR3 protein is CATSRRRGLEGTDTQYF. CDR3 DNA: TGTGCCACCAGCAGACGCCGCGGTCTCGAGGGCACAGATACGCAGTATTTT.

The rearrangement links TRBV18 to TRBJ1-1; possibly TRBD1 for D (5 bases). V dropped 0 bases and J dropped 0 bases, with 17 bases sitting between them. The germline V gene has CDR1 KGHSH and CDR2 LQKENI. CDR3 length: 18 amino acids. The CDR3 here is CASSPPSGTTMMNTEAFF. The CDR3 nucleotides are TGTGCCAGCTCACCACCTTCAGGGACCACTATGATGAACACTGAAGCTTTCTTT.

The chain uses TRBV3-1 (or the pseudogene TRBV3-2) and TRBJ2-5; maybe TRBD2 (7 bases). The CDR3 runs 15 residues. The germline V gene encodes CDR1 LGHDT and CDR2 YNNKEL (reference sequence). The germline V and J ends were trimmed by 0 bases and 7 bases, with 15 bases remaining between them. The CDR3 nucleotides read TGTGCCAGCAGCCAAGATGTGGGGGGGCCCGGGACCCAGTACTTC. Amino acid sequence: CASSQDVGGPGTQYF.

The chain joins TRBV18 to TRBJ1-1, with unresolved D. There are 12 residues in the CDR3. CDR1 KGHSH and CDR2 LQKENI come from the germline V gene. V was shortened by 6 bases and J by 1 base, with 6 bases between the two germline ends. The CDR3 region is CASSGANTEAFF. The CDR3, as DNA: TGTGCCAGCTCGGGAGCGAACACTGAAGCTTTCTTT.

The chain recombines TRBV20-1 with TRBJ1-1; 7 nucleotides line up with TRBD1. J gave up 8 bases and V 6 bases, and 3 bases lay outside the gene matches. CDR1 is DFQATT, CDR2 SNEGSKA, per germline (reference sequence). This CDR3 region has 10 residues. The CDR3 loop reads CSASGQEAFF. Here the CDR3 DNA reads TGCAGTGCCTCGGGACAGGAAGCTTTCTTT.

The V call is TRBV14, the J call TRBJ1-2; 9 nucleotides match TRBD1. V shed 1 base and J 7 bases; nucleotides not matched to a gene: 10. Germline V gene data show CDR1 as SGHDN and CDR2 as FVKESK. The CDR3 runs to 16 residues. CDR3 sequence reads: CASSQATFDRGGGYTF. CDR3 nucleotide sequence: TGTGCCAGCAGCCAAGCCACGTTCGACAGGGGGGGTGGCTACACCTTC.

J is TRBJ2-3 and V is TRBV12-5, with unresolved D. The V gene's germline CDR1 is LGHNT and CDR2 FRNRAP. The CDR3 is 16 amino acids. V was pared by 0 bases and J by 5 bases, with 15 bases between. The CDR3 DNA reads as TGTGCTAGTGGTTTGGTACGGATTAGCTTCGTAGATACGCAGTATTTT. Translated: CASGLVRISFVDTQYF.

V and J are TRBV29-1 and TRBJ2-7, with D unresolved. This CDR3 has 11 amino acids. With 7 bases removed from V and 3 bases from J, the gap between germline ends came to 10 bases. CDR1 SQVTM and CDR2 ANQGSEA come from the germline V gene. CDR3 sequence reads: CSAGQDYEQYF. The CDR3, as DNA: TGCAGCGCCGGTCAGGACTACGAGCAGTACTTC.

This clone was counted a single time. The chain joins TRBV3-1 (or the pseudogene TRBV3-2) to TRBJ2-3; possibly TRBD1 or TRBD2 for D (6 bases each). Germline V gives CDR1 LGHDT, CDR2 YNNKEL (reference sequence). The CDR3 covers 13 residues. Between the trimmed V and J ends, which lost 6 bases and 4 bases, there was a span of 11 bases. Here the CDR3 reads CASRRGGSDTQYF. As DNA, the CDR3 is TGTGCCAGCAGGCGAGGGGGGTCAGATACGCAGTATTTT.

The rearrangement joins TRBV11-1 to TRBJ1-1; perhaps TRBD1 as D (5 bases). CDR1 is SGHAT and CDR2 is FQDESV in the germline V gene (reference sequence). The CDR3 extends over 13 amino acids. V lost 5 bases and J lost 5, with 12 bases in between. CDR3 nucleotide sequence: TGTGCCAGCAGCCAAGGGACCCCGACTGAAGCTTTCTTT. Amino acids: CASSQGTPTEAFF.

The chain links TRBV20-1 to TRBJ1-2; no firm D call. The CDR3 length is 11 residues. Trimming removed 5 bases from V and 5 bases from J, with 9 bases in between. Germline V CDR1 and CDR2: DFQATT, SNEGSKA (reference sequence). The CDR3 sequence is CSADDIYGYTF. In DNA form, the CDR3 reads TGCAGTGCTGACGATATATATGGCTACACCTTC.

The genes are TRBV2 and TRBJ2-1; TRBD2 might be the D (6 bases). The length of the CDR3 is 15 residues. The germline gives CDR1 SNHLY, CDR2 FYNNEI. V lost 5 bases and J lost 10, with 21 bases in between. The CDR3 DNA follows: TGTGCCAGCAGTCTAGCCCGTTTGGGGAGGAACGAGCAGTTCTTC. Protein product: CASSLARLGRNEQFF.

V gene TRBV7-9 combines with J gene TRBJ2-1; 11 bases map to TRBD2. Germline values: CDR1 SEHNR, CDR2 FQNEAQ (reference sequence). The CDR3 sequence is 16 residues long. With V trimmed by 3 bases and J by 2 bases, 3 bases remained unmatched. The DNA for the CDR3 is TGTGCCAGCAGCTTCAAGACTAGCGGGACCTACAATGAGCAGTTCTTC. Amino acids: CASSFKTSGTYNEQFF.